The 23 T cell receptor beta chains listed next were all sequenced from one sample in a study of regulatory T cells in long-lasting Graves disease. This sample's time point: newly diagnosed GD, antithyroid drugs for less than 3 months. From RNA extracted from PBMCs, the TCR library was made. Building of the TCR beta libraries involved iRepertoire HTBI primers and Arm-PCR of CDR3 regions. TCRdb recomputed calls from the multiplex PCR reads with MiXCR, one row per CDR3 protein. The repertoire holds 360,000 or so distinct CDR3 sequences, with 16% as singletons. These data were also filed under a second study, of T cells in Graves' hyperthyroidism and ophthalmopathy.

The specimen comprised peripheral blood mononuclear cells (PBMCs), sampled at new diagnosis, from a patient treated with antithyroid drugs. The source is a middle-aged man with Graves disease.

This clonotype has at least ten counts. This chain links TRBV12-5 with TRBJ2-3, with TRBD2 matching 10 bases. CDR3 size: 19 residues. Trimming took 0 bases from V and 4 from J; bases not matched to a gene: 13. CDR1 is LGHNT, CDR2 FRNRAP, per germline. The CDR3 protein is CASGLVGPSGGASPDTQYF. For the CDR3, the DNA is TGTGCTAGTGGTTTGGTAGGTCCCAGCGGGGGGGCCTCACCAGATACGCAGTATTTT.

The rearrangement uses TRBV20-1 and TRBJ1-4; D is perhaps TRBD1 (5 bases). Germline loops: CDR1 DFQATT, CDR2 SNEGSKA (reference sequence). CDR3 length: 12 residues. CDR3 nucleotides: TGCAGCACCAGGGACGCAGGGGAAAAACTGTTTTTT. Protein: CSTRDAGEKLFF.

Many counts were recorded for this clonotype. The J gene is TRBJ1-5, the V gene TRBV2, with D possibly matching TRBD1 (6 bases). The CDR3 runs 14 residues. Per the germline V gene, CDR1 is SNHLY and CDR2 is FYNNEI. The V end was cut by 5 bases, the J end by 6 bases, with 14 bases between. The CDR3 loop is CASSIQGISQPQHF. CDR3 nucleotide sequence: TGTGCCAGCAGTATACAGGGAATAAGTCAGCCCCAGCATTTT. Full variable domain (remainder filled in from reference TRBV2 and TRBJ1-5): EPEVTQTPSHQVTQMGQEVILRCVPISNHLYFYWYRQILGQKVEFLVSFYNNEISEKSEIFDDQFSVERPDGSNFTLKIRSTKLEDSAMYFCASSIQGISQPQHFGDGTRLSIL.

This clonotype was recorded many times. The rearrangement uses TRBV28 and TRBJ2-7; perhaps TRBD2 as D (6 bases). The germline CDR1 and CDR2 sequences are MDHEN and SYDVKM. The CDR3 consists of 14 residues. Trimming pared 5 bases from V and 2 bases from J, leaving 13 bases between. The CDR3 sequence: CASSDGTPAYEQYF. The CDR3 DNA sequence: TGTGCCAGCAGTGACGGGACTCCTGCCTACGAGCAGTACTTC. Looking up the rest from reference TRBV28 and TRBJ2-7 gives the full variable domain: DVKVTQSSRYLVKRTGEKVFLECVQDMDHENMFWYRQDPGLGLRLIYFSYDVKMKEKGDIPEGYSVSREKKERFSLILESASTNQTSMYLCASSDGTPAYEQYFGPGTRLTVT.

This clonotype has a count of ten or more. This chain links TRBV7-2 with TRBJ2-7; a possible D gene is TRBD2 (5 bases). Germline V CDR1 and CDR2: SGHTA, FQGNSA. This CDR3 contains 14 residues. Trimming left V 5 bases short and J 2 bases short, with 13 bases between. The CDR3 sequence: CASSRISGAYEQYF. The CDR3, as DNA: TGTGCCAGCAGCCGTATATCCGGGGCCTACGAGCAGTACTTC.

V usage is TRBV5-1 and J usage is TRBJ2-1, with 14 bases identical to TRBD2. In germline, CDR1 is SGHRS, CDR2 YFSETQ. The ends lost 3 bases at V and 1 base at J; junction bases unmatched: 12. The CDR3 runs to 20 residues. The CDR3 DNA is TGCGCCAGCAGCTCGGCCGCCGGACTAGCGGGGGGTGGGTCCTACAATGAGCAGTTCTTC. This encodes CASSSAAGLAGGGSYNEQFF.

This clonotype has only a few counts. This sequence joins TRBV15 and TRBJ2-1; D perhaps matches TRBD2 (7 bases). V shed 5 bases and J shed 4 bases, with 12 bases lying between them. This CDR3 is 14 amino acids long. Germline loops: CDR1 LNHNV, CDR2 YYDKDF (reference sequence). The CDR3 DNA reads TGTGCCACCAGCGGGGGGGCCGGGTACAATGAGCAGTTCTTC. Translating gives CATSGGAGYNEQFF.

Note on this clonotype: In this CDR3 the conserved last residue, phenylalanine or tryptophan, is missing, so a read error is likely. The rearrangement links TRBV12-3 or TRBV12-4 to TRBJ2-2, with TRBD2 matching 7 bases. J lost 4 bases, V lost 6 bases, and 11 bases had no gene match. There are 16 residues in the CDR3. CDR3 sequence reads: CASSNRLAASTGELFL. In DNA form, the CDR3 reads TGTGCCAGCAGCAACCGTCTAGCGGCTAGCACCGGGGAGCTGTTTCTT.

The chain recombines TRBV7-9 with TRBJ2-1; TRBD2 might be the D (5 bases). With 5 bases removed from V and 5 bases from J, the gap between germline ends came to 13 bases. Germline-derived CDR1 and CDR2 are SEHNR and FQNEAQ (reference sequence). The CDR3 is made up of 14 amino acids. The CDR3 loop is CASSIEGIHNEQFF. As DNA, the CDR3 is TGTGCCAGCAGCATCGAGGGAATACACAATGAGCAGTTCTTC.

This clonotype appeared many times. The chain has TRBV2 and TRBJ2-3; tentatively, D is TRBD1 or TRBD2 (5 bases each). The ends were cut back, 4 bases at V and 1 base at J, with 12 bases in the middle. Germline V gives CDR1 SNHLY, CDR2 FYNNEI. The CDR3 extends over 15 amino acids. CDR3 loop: CASSAGLGRTDTQYF. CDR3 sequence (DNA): TGTGCCAGCAGTGCTGGACTGGGACGCACAGATACGCAGTATTTT.

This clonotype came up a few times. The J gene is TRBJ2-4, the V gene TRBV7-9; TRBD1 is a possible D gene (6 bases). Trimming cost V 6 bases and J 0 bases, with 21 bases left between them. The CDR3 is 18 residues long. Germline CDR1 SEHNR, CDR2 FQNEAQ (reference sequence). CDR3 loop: CASSPPADSAVAKNIQYF. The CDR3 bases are TGTGCCAGCAGTCCACCCGCGGACAGCGCCGTAGCCAAAAACATTCAGTACTTC.

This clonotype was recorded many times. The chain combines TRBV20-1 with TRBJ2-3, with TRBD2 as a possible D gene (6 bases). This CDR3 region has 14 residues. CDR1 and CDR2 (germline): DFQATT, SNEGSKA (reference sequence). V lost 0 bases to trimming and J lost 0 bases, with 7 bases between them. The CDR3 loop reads CSARDGRSTDTQYF. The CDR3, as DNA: TGCAGTGCTAGAGATGGGAGGAGCACAGATACGCAGTATTTT.

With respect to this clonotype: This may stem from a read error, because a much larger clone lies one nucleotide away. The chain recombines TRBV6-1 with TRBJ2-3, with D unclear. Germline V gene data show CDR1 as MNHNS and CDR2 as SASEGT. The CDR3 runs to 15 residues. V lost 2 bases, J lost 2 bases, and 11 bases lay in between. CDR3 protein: CASSEILAHTDTQYF. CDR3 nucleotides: TGTGCCAGCAGTGAAATCCTGGCCCACACAGATACGCAGTATTTT.

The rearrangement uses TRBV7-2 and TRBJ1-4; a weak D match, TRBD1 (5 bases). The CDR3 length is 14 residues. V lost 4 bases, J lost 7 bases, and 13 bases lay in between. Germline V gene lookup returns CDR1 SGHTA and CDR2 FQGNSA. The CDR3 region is CASSSGRGGEKLFF. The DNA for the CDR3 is TGTGCCAGCAGCTCGGGACGGGGGGGTGAAAAACTGTTTTTT.

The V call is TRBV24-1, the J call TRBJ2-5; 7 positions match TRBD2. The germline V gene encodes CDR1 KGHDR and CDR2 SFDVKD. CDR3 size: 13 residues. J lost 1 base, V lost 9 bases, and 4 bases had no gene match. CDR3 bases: TGTGCCACCGGCGGGGGAGGCCAAGAGACCCAGTACTTC. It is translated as CATGGGGQETQYF.

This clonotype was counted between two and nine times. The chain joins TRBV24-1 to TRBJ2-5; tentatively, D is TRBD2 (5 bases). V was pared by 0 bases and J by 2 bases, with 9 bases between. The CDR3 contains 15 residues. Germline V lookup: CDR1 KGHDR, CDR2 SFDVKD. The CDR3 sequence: CATSDLQRDQETQYF. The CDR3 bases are TGTGCCACCAGTGATTTGCAGAGGGATCAAGAGACCCAGTACTTC.

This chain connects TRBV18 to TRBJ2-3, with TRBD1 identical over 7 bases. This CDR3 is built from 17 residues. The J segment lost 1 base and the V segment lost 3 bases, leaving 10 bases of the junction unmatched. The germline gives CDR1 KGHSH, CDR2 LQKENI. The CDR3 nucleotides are TGTGCCAGCTCACCGACAGTACTAACAGGGGGCACAGATACGCAGTATTTT. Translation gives CASSPTVLTGGTDTQYF.

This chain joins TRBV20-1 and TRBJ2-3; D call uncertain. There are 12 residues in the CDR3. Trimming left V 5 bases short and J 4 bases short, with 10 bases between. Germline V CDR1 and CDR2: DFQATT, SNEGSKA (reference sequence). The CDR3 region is CSAGITPDTQYF. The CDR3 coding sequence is TGCAGTGCTGGGATCACCCCAGATACGCAGTATTTT.

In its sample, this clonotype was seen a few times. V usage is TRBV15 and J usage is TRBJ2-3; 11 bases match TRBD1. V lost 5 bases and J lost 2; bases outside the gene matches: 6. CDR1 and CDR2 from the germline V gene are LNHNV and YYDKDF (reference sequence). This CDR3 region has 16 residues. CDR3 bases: TGTGCCACCAGCTACGGGACAGGGGGTTTCACAGATACGCAGTATTTT. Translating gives CATSYGTGGFTDTQYF. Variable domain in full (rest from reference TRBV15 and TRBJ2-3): DAMVIQNPRYQVTQFGKPVTLSCSQTLNHNVMYWYQQKSSQAPKLLFHYYDKDFNNEADTPDNFQSRRPNTSFCFLDIRSPGLGDTAMYLCATSYGTGGFTDTQYFGPGTRLTVL.

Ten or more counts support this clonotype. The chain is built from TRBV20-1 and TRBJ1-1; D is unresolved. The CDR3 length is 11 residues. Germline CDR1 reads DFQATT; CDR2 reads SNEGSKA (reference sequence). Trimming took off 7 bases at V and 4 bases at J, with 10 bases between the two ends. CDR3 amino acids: CSDARGTEAFF. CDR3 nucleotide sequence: TGCAGTGACGCGCGGGGCACTGAAGCTTTCTTT.

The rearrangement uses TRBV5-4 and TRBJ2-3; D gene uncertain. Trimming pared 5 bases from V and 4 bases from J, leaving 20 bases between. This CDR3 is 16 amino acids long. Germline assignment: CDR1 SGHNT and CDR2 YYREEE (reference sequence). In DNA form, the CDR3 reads TGTGCCAGCAGACCATATACCACAGACACCGCAGATACGCAGTATTTT. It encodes CASRPYTTDTADTQYF. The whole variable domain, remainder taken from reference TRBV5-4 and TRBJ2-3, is ETGVTQSPTHLIKTRGQQVTLRCSSQSGHNTVSWYQQALGQGPQFIFQYYREEENGRGNFPPRFSGLQFPNYSSELNVNALELDDSALYLCASRPYTTDTADTQYFGPGTRLTVL.

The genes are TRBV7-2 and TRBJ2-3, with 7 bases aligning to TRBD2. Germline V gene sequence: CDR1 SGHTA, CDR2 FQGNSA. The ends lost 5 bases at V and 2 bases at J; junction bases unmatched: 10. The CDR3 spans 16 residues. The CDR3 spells CASSRMGGRDTDTQYF. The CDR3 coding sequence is TGTGCCAGCAGCAGAATGGGCGGGAGAGACACAGATACGCAGTATTTT.

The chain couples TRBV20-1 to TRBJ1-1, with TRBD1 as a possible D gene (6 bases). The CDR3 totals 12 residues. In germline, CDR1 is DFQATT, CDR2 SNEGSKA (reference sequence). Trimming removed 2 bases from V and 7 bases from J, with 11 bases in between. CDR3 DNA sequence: TGCAGTGCTAGAAGGCAGGGGAGTGAAGCTTTCTTT. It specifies CSARRQGSEAFF.